Presented here are 17 T cell receptor beta chains from one specimen sequenced in a study of T cell responses to AZD1222 COVID-19 vaccine. Some clones are missing from TCRdb's copy, which holds only in-frame ones; the method was immunoSEQ multiplex PCR. This table has 90,000 to 150,000 clones, 87% appearing once. This material consisted of peripheral blood, taken 28 days after the second AZD1222 dose. These receptor sequences come from an adult who received the AZD1222 COVID-19 vaccine.

The rearrangement joins TRBV7-8 to TRBJ1-6; perhaps TRBD1 as D (6 bases). The CDR3 spans 16 residues. Looked up from germline, CDR1 is SGHVS and CDR2 is FQNEAQ. Trimming removed 4 bases at V and 10 bases at J, with 20 bases between. CDR3 nucleotides: TGTGCCAGCAGCTCCACCACCAGGGCCGGGGGCTCACCCCTCCACTTT. Translation gives CASSSTTRAGGSPLHF.

V and J are TRBV7-2 and TRBJ1-6; tentative D call: TRBD1 (6 bases). CDR1 is SGHTA and CDR2 is FQGNSA in the germline V gene. The CDR3 has 15 residues. V was cut by 5 bases and J by 9 bases, with 17 bases left in between. As DNA, the CDR3 is TGTGCCAGCAGCATCGAGGGGGGGCGCAGTTCACCCCTCCACTTT. It encodes CASSIEGGRSSPLHF.

This chain uses TRBV2 with TRBJ2-5; TRBD2 matches at 7 bases. The CDR3 length is 15 residues. V was clipped by 5 bases and J by 3 bases; unmatched bases: 9. CDR1 is SNHLY, CDR2 FYNNEI, per germline. In nucleotides, the CDR3 is TGTGCCAGCAGTCCCAGTCGCGGGGGAGAAGAGACCCAGTACTTC. This sequence encodes CASSPSRGGEETQYF.

This clone was seen only once. This chain links TRBV5-6 with TRBJ1-1; D unclear. The CDR3 is 14 amino acids. Trimming stripped 1 base from V and 6 bases from J, with 13 bases between. Germline lookup yields CDR1 SGHDT and CDR2 YYEEEE. DNA of the CDR3: TGTGCCAGCAGCTTGAGGGCGTCAATTCCTGAAGCTTTCTTT. It codes for CASSLRASIPEAFF. The variable domain in full, completed from reference TRBV5-6 and TRBJ1-1, reads DAGVTQSPTHLIKTRGQQVTLRCSPKSGHDTVSWYQQALGQGPQFIFQYYEEEERQRGNFPDRFSGHQFPNYSSELNVNALLLGDSALYLCASSLRASIPEAFFGQGTRLTVV.

This chain uses TRBV7-2 with TRBJ2-5; tentatively, D is TRBD2 (6 bases). Per germline, CDR1 SGHTA and CDR2 FQGNSA. V was trimmed by 5 bases and J by 2 bases, leaving 15 bases between them. The CDR3 has 15 amino acids. This chain's CDR3 is CASSPAAGTQETQYF. The CDR3 bases are TGTGCCAGCAGCCCTGCCGCGGGGACTCAAGAGACCCAGTACTTC.

At least ten counts were recorded for this clone. The chain is built from TRBV10-3 and TRBJ2-1; D is uncertain. The CDR3 spans 14 residues. V shed 2 bases and J shed 8 bases, with 13 bases lying between them. Germline CDR1 reads ENHRY; CDR2 reads SYGVKD. The CDR3 sequence is CAISEGYREDEQFF. Here the CDR3 DNA reads TGTGCCATCAGTGAGGGCTATCGAGAGGATGAGCAGTTCTTC.

The rearrangement joins TRBV18 to TRBJ2-3; D not certain. This CDR3 region has 14 residues. The germline gives CDR1 KGHSH, CDR2 LQKENI. V lost 3 bases and J lost 3, with 10 bases in between. The CDR3 loop is CASSPGTMTDTQYF. For the CDR3, the DNA is TGTGCCAGCTCACCCGGTACGATGACAGATACGCAGTATTTT.

This rearrangement joins TRBV14 to TRBJ2-7; 7 bases agree with TRBD1. The CDR3 length is 13 residues. Germline-derived CDR1 and CDR2 are SGHDN and FVKESK. The junction had 3 bases not matched to a gene; V was cut back by 7 bases and J by 0 bases. CDR3: CASKDRSSYEQYF. CDR3 nucleotides: TGTGCCAGCAAGGACAGGAGCTCCTACGAGCAGTACTTC.

CDR3 in amino acids: CASRSVGGTGELFF. DNA of the CDR3: TGCGCCAGCAGAAGTGTAGGTGGCACCGGGGAGCTGTTTTTT. This rearrangement joins TRBV5-1 to TRBJ2-2, with unresolved D. Trimming pared 5 bases from V and 4 bases from J, leaving 12 bases between. From germline, CDR1 is SGHRS and CDR2 YFSETQ. This CDR3 contains 14 residues.

This rearrangement joins TRBV10-3 to TRBJ2-1; 14 nucleotides line up with TRBD2. The V segment lost 4 bases and the J segment 9 bases; nucleotides outside the gene matches: 11. The germline V gene has CDR1 ENHRY and CDR2 SYGVKD. The CDR3 length is 17 residues. CDR3 DNA sequence: TGTGCCATCAGTGGTTGGACTAGCGGGGGGCCAAAGGTTGAGCAGTTCTTC. Translating it yields CAISGWTSGGPKVEQFF.

A single count supports this clone. CDR3 nucleotides: TGTGCCAGTAGTGCTCGTCCGGGACAGGGTAATCAGCCCCAGCATTTT. This encodes CASSARPGQGNQPQHF. This chain joins TRBV19 and TRBJ1-5; 9 bases are a match to TRBD1. The CDR3 contains 16 residues. Germline V gene lookup returns CDR1 LNHDA and CDR2 SQIVND (reference sequence). V lost 5 bases to trimming and J lost 4 bases; unmatched junction nucleotides: 9. Looking up the rest from reference TRBV19 and TRBJ1-5 gives the full variable domain: DGGITQSPKYLFRKEGQNVTLSCEQNLNHDAMYWYRQDPGQGLRLIYYSQIVNDFQKGDIAEGYSVSREKKESFPLTVTSAQKNPTAFYLCASSARPGQGNQPQHFGDGTRLSIL.

This rearrangement joins TRBV5-6 to TRBJ1-4; D perhaps matches TRBD1 (5 bases). CDR3 size: 16 residues. The V gene lost 2 bases and the J gene lost 6 bases, with 17 bases spanning the gap. Germline V lookup: CDR1 SGHDT, CDR2 YYEEEE. Here the CDR3 DNA reads TGTGCCAGCAGCTTCGCCGCCAGGGCAAGTGATGAAAAACTGTTTTTT. It translates to CASSFAARASDEKLFF.

The CDR3 sequence is CSVILGWGNEKLFF. The DNA of the CDR3 is TGCAGCGTTATCCTCGGTTGGGGTAATGAAAAACTGTTTTTT. The chain employs TRBV29-1 and TRBJ1-4, with D uncertain. Looked up from germline, CDR1 is SQVTM and CDR2 is ANQGSEA. The CDR3 runs to 14 residues. The V and J ends lost 5 bases and 4 bases respectively, with 14 bases between them. Together with reference TRBV29-1 and TRBJ1-4, the CDR3 gives the full variable domain: SAVISQKPSRDICQRGTSLTIQCQVDSQVTMMFWYRQQPGQSLTLIATANQGSEATYESGFVIDKFPISRPNLTFSTLTVSNMSPEDSSIYLCSVILGWGNEKLFFGSGTQLSVL.

The chain carries TRBV28 and TRBJ1-6; tentative D call: TRBD1 (6 bases). Trimming pared 4 bases from V and 8 bases from J, leaving 21 bases between. The CDR3 consists of 17 residues. Germline loops: CDR1 MDHEN, CDR2 SYDVKM. This CDR3 is CASSSPGDRHYYSPLHF. CDR3 DNA: TGTGCCAGCAGTTCCCCAGGGGACCGTCACTACTATTCACCCCTCCACTTT.

This rearrangement joins TRBV11-3 to TRBJ2-1, with 10 nucleotides matching TRBD2. The CDR3 has 16 amino acids. The germline V gene has CDR1 SGHNT and CDR2 YENEEA. The junction had 5 bases not matched to a gene; V was cut back by 0 bases and J by 6 bases. The CDR3 protein is CASSLELAGTSNEQFF. The DNA for the CDR3 is TGTGCCAGCAGCTTAGAACTAGCGGGGACCTCCAATGAGCAGTTCTTC.

This clone was picked up one time. V gene TRBV7-2 combines with J gene TRBJ1-1, with TRBD1 matching over 11 bases. The V gene's germline CDR1 is SGHTA and CDR2 FQGNSA. V dropped 5 bases and J dropped 7; count of bases not matched to a gene: 9. There are 15 residues in the CDR3. CDR3 bases: TGTGCCAGCAGCGGTGGACAGGGGGCGAAGAATGAAGCTTTCTTT. This sequence encodes CASSGGQGAKNEAFF.

This chain uses TRBV7-9 with TRBJ1-1, with D hard to call. This CDR3 region has 12 residues. Germline V gene sequence: CDR1 SEHNR, CDR2 FQNEAQ (reference sequence). The ends were cut back, 2 bases at V and 7 bases at J, with 8 bases in the middle. For the CDR3, the DNA is TGTGCCAGCAGCTTACCCCCGAATGAAGCTTTCTTT. It translates to CASSLPPNEAFF. The whole variable domain, filled in from reference TRBV7-9 and TRBJ1-1, reads DTGVSQNPRHKITKRGQNVTFRCDPISEHNRLYWYRQTLGQGPEFLTYFQNEAQLEKSRLLSDRFSAERPKGSFSTLEIQRTEQGDSAMYLCASSLPPNEAFFGQGTRLTVV.